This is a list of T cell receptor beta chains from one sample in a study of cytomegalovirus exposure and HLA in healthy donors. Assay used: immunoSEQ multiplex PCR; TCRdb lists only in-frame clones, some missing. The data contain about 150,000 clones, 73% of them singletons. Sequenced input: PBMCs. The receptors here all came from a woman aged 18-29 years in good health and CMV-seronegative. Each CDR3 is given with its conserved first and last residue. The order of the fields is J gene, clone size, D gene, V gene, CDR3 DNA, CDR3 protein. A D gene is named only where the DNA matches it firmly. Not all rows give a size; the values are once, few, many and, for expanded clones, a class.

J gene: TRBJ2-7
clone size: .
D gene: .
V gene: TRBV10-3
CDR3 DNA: TGTGCCATCAGGCCAGGCGAGGGAAGCTCCTACGAGCAGTACTTC
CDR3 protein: CAIRPGEGSSYEQYF

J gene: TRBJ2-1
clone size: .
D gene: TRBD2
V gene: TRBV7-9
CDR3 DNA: TGTGCCAGCAGCCAGACTAGCGGAGAGCAGTTCTTC
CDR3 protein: CASSQTSGEQFF

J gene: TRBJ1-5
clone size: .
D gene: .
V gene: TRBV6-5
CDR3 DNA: TGTGCCAGCAGGCCCCGATGGCGAGGGCAGCCCCAGCATTTT
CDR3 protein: CASRPRWRGQPQHF

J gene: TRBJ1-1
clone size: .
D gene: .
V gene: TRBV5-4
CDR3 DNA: TGTGCCAGCAGCTTCGGACAAAAAGCGATTTACACTGAAGCTTTCTTT
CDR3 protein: CASSFGQKAIYTEAFF

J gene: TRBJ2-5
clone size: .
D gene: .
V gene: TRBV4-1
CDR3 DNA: TGCGCCAGCAGCCAGGGGGGGGCGGGGCTGGAGACCCAGTACTTC
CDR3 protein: CASSQGGAGLETQYF

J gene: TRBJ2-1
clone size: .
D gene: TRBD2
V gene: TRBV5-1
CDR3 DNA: TGCGCCAGCAGCTTGGTAGCGGGTACGACCGGGGATGAGCAGTTCTTC
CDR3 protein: CASSLVAGTTGDEQFF

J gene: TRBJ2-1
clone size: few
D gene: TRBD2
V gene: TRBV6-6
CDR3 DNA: TGTGCCAGTGGACTAGCGGGAGGAAATGAGCAGTTCTTC
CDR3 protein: CASGLAGGNEQFF

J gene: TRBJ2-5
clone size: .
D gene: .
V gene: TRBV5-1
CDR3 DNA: TGCGCCAGCAGCTTTAACGGGAAAGAGACCCAGTACTTC
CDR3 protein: CASSFNGKETQYF

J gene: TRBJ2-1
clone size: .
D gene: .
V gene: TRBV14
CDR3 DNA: TGTGCCAGCAGCTCGTTTTGGGCGGGTGAGCAGTTCTTC
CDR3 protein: CASSSFWAGEQFF

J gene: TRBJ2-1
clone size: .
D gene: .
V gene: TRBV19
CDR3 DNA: TGTGCCAGTACCAATGGCGGGAATGAGCAGTTCTTC
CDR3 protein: CASTNGGNEQFF

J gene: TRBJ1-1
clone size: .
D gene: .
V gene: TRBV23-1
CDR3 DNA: TGCGCCAGCATAACAGGGCTGTTGGGGGCTTTCTTT
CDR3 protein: CASITGLLGAFF

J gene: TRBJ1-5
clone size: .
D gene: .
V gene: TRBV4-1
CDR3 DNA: TGCGCCAGCAGCGGTAGTCAGAGGGCTCAGCCCCAGCATTTT
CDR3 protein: CASSGSQRAQPQHF

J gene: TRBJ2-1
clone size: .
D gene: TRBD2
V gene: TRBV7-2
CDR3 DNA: TGTGCCAGCAGTACTCTGGCTAGCGGGGACAATGAGCAGTTCTTC
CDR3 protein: CASSTLASGDNEQFF

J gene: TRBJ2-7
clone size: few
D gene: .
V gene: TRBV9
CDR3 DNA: TGTGCCAGCAGCGAAAACGGCTACGAGCAGTACTTC
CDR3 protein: CASSENGYEQYF

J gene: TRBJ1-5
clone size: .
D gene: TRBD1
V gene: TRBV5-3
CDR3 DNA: TGTGCCAGAAGCTTGGGGGATACACAGGGGGCCGATAGCAATCAGCCCCAGCATTTT
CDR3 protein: CARSLGDTQGADSNQPQHF

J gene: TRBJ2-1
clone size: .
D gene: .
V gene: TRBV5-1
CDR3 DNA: TGCGCCAGCAGCTTGGAAGGGGCGAAGAACAATGAGCAGTTCTTC
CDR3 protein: CASSLEGAKNNEQFF

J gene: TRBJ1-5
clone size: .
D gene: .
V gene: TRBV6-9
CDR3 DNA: TGTGCCAGCAATCACGTAGGGTGGCAGGGCAAGACACGATGGAGCAATCAGCCCCAGCATTTT
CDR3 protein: CASNHVGWQGKTRWSNQPQHF

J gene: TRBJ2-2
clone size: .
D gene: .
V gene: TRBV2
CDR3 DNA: TGTGCCAGCAGATCTACAGGGCCCGGGGAGCTGTTTTTT
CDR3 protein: CASRSTGPGELFF

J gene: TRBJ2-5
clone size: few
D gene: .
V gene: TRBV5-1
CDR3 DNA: TGCGCCAGCAGCTTCGCAGAAGAGACCCAGTACTTC
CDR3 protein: CASSFAEETQYF

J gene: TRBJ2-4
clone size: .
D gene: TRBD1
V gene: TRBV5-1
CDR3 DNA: TGCGCCAGCAGCTGGGACAGGGGAGGGGACATTCAGTACTTC
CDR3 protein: CASSWDRGGDIQYF

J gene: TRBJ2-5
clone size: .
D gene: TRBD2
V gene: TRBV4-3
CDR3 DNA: TGCGCCAGCAGCCAAGGTTCCGAGCGGGGGTTTGTAGAGACCCAGTACTTC
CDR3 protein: CASSQGSERGFVETQYF

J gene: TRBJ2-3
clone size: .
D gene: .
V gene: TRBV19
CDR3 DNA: TGTGCCAGTAGTATAGTCCACGCGGGAGATACGCAGTATTTT
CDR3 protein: CASSIVHAGDTQYF

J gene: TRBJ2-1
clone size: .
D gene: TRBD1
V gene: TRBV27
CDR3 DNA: TGTGCCAGCAGTTTAAGACAGGGGATTGTGGGTGAGCAGTTCTTC
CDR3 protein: CASSLRQGIVGEQFF

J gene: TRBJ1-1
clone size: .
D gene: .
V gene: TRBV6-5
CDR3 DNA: TGTGCCAGCAGCCCAGGGTACACTGAAGCTTTCTTT
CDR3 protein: CASSPGYTEAFF

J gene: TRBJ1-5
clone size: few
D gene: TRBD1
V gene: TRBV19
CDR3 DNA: TGTGCCAGTAGTAAGGGACAGGGGGTTCAGCCCCAGCATTTT
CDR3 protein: CASSKGQGVQPQHF

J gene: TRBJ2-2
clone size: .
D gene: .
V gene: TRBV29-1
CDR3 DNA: TGCAGCGTTGGTCTGGCCCAGAACACCGGGGAGCTGTTTTTT
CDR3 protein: CSVGLAQNTGELFF

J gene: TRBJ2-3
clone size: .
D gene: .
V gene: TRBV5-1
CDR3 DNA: TGCGCCAGCAGCCCCCTAGGGGGAACGAGCACAGATACGCAGTATTTT
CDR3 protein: CASSPLGGTSTDTQYF

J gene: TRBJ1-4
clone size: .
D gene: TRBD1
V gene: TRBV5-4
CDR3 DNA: TGTGCCAGCAGCATGTTCCGGGACAGGGCCTATGAAAAACTGTTTTTT
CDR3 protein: CASSMFRDRAYEKLFF

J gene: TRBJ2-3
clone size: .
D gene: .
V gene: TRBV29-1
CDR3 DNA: TGCAGCGTTGAAGGCCGCCTTGGGGCGGATACGCAGTATTTT
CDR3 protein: CSVEGRLGADTQYF

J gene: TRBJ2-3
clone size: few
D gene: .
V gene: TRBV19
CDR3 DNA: TGTGCCAGTAGTCCCATTGGGGGGGGCTTGGGGGGCACAGATACGCAGTATTTT
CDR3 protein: CASSPIGGGLGGTDTQYF

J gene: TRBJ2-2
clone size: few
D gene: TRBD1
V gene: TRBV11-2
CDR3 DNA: TGTGCCAGCAGCCGCATTAAGGGGGCTTTGACCGGGGAGCTGTTTTTT
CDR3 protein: CASSRIKGALTGELFF

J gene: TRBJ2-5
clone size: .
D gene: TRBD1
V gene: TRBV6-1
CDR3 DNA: TGTGCCAGCACCCCTGGGCCAGGGGGCCCAGAGATCCAGTACTTC
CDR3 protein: CASTPGPGGPEIQYF

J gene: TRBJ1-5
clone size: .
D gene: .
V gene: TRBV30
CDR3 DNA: TGTGCCTGGGACAGGTATGAAGGTCAGCCCCAGCATTTT
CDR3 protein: CAWDRYEGQPQHF

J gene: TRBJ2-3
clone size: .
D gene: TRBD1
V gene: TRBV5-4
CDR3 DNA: TGTGCCAGCAGCCCCCAGGACAGGGGGAGCACAGATACGCAGTATTTT
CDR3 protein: CASSPQDRGSTDTQYF

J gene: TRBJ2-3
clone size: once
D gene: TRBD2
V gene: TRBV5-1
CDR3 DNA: TGCGCCAGCAGCTGGGGGACTAGCGGGGGGGCTTCGAATACGCAGTATTTT
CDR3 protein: CASSWGTSGGASNTQYF

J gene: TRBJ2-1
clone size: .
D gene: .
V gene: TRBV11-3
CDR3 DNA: TGTGCCAGCAGCTTTGTGACAGTAAGCTCCTACAATGAGCAGTTCTTC
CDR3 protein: CASSFVTVSSYNEQFF

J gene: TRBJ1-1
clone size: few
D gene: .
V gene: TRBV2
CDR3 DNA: TGTGCCAGCACCTTCAGACAGGACACTGAAGCTTTCTTT
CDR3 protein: CASTFRQDTEAFF